This TCR beta chain was sequenced for a study of post-analysis software for immune sequencing data. The overall study: Relapsing-remitting, secondary progressive and progressive-relapsing multiple sclerosis courses were included. General observations from the study: Five TRBV segments, including TRBV5-6, TRBV5-1 and TRBV20-1, were more frequent in patients than controls. Normalized Chao1 diversity was significantly reduced in patients versus controls.

Details on this clonotype: Its antigen is not known.

V lost 5 bases and J 2 bases, leaving 12 bases between the germline ends. The CDR3 extends over 14 amino acids. Per the germline V gene, CDR1 is SGHRS and CDR2 is YFSETQ. The TCR beta cDNA libraries carried unique molecular identifiers. One entry per CDR3 protein, called by TCRdb with MiXCR from the PCR reads. The sample yields about 540,000 distinct CDR3 sequences, less than 40% seen once. The TCR was taken from a girl between 2 and 17 years old with multiple sclerosis. Sequencing used blood. The chain couples TRBV5-1 to TRBJ2-3; TRBD1 might be the D (5 bases). CDR3 in amino acids: CASRDRGTTDTQYF. DNA of the CDR3: TGCGCCAGCAGGGATAGGGGAACCACAGATACGCAGTATTTT. The full variable domain, rest sourced from reference TRBV5-1 and TRBJ2-3, is KAGVTQTPRYLIKTRGQQVTLSCSPISGHRSVSWYQQTPGQGLQFLFEYFSETQRNKGNFPGRFSGRQFSNSRSEMNVSTLELGDSALYLCASRDRGTTDTQYFGPGTRLTVL.